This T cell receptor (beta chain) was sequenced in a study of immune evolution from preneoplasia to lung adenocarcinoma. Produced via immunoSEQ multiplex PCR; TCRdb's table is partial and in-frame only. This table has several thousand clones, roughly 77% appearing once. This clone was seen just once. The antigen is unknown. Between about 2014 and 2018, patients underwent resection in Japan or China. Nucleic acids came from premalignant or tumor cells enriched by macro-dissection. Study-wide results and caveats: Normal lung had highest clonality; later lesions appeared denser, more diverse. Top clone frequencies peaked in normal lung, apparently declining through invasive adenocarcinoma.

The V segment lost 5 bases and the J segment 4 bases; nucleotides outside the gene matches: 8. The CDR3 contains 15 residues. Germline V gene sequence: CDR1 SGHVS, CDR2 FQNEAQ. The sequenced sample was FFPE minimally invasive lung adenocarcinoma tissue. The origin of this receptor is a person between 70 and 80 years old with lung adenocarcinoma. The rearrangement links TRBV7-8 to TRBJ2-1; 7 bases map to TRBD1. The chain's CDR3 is CASSARDRYYNEQFF. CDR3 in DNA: TGTGCCAGCAGCGCCAGGGACAGATATTACAATGAGCAGTTCTTC.